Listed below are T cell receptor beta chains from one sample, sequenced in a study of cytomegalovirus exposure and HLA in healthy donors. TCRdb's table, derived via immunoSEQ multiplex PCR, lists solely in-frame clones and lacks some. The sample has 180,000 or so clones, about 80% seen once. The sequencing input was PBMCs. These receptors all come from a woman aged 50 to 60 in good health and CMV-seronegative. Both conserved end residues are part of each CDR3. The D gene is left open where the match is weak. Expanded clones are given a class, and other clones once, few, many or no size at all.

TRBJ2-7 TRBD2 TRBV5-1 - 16 CASSPTRLAGAGEQYF TGCGCCAGCAGCCCAACCCGACTAGCGGGAGCCGGGGAGCAGTACTTC
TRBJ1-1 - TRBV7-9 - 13 CASSRPGETEAFF TGTGCCAGTAGCCGCCCTGGGGAGACTGAAGCTTTCTTT
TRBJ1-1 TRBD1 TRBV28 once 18 CASSLPWDRGRVNTEAFF TGTGCCAGCAGTTTACCCTGGGACAGGGGGCGCGTGAACACTGAAGCTTTCTTT
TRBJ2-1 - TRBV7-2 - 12 CASSLPSIEQFF TGTGCCAGCAGCTTACCTAGCATTGAGCAGTTCTTC
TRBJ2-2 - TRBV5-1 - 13 CASRPDTPGELFF TGCGCCAGCAGACCAGACACTCCCGGGGAGCTGTTTTTT
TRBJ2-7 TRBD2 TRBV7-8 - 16 CASRLGTSGNLYEQYF TGTGCCAGCAGGTTAGGGACTAGCGGGAATTTATACGAGCAGTACTTC
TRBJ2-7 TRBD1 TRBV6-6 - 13 CATIRGGQYEQYF TGTGCCACCATTCGAGGGGGCCAGTACGAGCAGTACTTC
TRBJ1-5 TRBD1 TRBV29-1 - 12 CSVGTGDQPQHF TGCAGCGTTGGGACAGGGGACCAGCCCCAGCATTTT
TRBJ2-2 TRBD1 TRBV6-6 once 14 CASKRDRDTGELFF TGTGCCAGCAAACGGGACAGGGATACCGGGGAGCTGTTTTTT
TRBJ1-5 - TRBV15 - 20 CATSRDSGGTHAYSNQPQHF TGTGCCACCAGCAGAGATTCGGGCGGGACTCATGCTTATAGCAATCAGCCCCAGCATTTT
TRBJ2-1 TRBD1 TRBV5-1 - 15 CASSSAGDRADEQFF TGCGCCAGCAGCTCCGCCGGAGACAGGGCGGATGAGCAGTTCTTC
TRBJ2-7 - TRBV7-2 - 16 CASSLSGGTVSYEQYF TGTGCCAGCAGCTTGTCGGGGGGGACAGTCTCCTACGAGCAGTACTTC
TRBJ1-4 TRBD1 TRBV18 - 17 CASSRYVEGTGREKLFF TGTGCCAGCTCACGATACGTTGAGGGGACAGGGCGCGAAAAACTGTTTTTT
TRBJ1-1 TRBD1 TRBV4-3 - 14 CASSLGTGSAEAFF TGCGCCAGCAGCCTTGGGACAGGGTCCGCTGAAGCTTTCTTT
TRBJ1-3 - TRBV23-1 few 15 CASTWAQWEGNTIYF TGCGCCAGCACCTGGGCCCAGTGGGAGGGAAACACCATATATTTT